A selection of T cell receptor beta chains follows, all from one sample in a study of beta chain features in type 1 diabetes. TCRdb's copy holds only in-frame clones and misses some; the assay was immunoSEQ multiplex PCR. The sample has 600,000 or so clones; around 12% are singletons. Sequencing was carried out using naive CD4+ T cells from blood. The receptors stem from a man aged 25 to 40 with type 1 diabetes. Both conserved end residues are trimmed from each CDR3.

length,J,V,CDR3
9,TRBJ1-2,TRBV28,AAGRLGGYT
14,TRBJ2-3,TRBV7-2,ASSYPRGASSDTQY
12,TRBJ1-1,TRBV7-2,ASSLDRVATEAF
12,TRBJ2-7,TRBV27,ASSWQGQDYERY
14,TRBJ1-3,TRBV7-2,ASRDRGARSGNTIY
10,TRBJ2-5,TRBV7-9,ASERGGETQY
11,TRBJ1-2,TRBV7-2,ASSPPQRDGYT
12,TRBJ2-4,TRBV4-2,ATRGEGSKNIQY
13,TRBJ2-7,TRBV5-6,ASSLVGGGSYEQY
14,TRBJ2-7,TRBV5-1,ASSALGDRGLYEQY
11,TRBJ2-7,TRBV10-3,AIGSATLDEQY
12,TRBJ1-1,TRBV11-3,ASSNFQLNAEAF
10,TRBJ2-3,TRBV29-1,SVERGADTQY
8,TRBJ2-5,TRBV29-1,SVEVETQY
11,TRBJ1-2,TRBV19,ASTLDRGYGYT
8,TRBJ2-7,TRBV20-1,SALDYEQY
14,TRBJ2-3,TRBV15,ATSRKGTSGGDTQY
12,TRBJ2-7,TRBV7-2,ASSLELVGGEQY
13,TRBJ2-6,TRBV27,ASGRPSSGANVLT
13,TRBJ2-1,TRBV28,ASSSGRADWGEQF
11,TRBJ1-2,TRBV25-1,ASSLHGANGYT
9,TRBJ2-7,TRBV7-2,ASSLIHEQY
13,TRBJ2-5,TRBV7-6,ASSLGAGAQETQY
11,TRBJ1-5,TRBV19,ASSPAYNQPQH
15,TRBJ2-1,TRBV9,ASSAQTGLLPRNEQF
15,TRBJ2-7,TRBV4-2,ASSQGSGATGVYEQY
13,TRBJ2-7,TRBV6-5,ASSYSGQISYEQY
16,TRBJ1-3,TRBV5-1,ASSLGTGAFFSGNTIY
13,TRBJ2-1,TRBV4-2,ASSLRTENYNEQF
14,TRBJ2-3,TRBV5-4,ASRSYLAGGTDTQY
13,TRBJ2-5,TRBV7-2,ASSTPGTGKETQY
11,TRBJ1-6,TRBV28,ASKHEHNSPLH
12,TRBJ1-4,TRBV29-1,SVAGTATNEKLF
11,TRBJ2-2,TRBV7-7,ASSPRLTGELF
12,TRBJ2-7,TRBV6-5,ASRNPTVKYEQY
13,TRBJ2-7,TRBV4-2,ASSQDGQSSYEQY
14,TRBJ2-1,TRBV5-1,ASSLASGLAWNEQF
12,TRBJ1-1,TRBV5-1,ASSPDRPNTEAF
13,TRBJ2-7,TRBV4-3,ASSQEVAVIREQY
15,TRBJ2-1,TRBV5-1,ASSRGSGGSGVNEQF
12,TRBJ1-2,TRBV4-2,ASSQTAGDYGYT
11,TRBJ2-1,TRBV2,ASRGDEYNEQF
10,TRBJ1-6,TRBV7-2,ASSLEVSPLH
10,TRBJ2-1,TRBV6-6,ASGGEYNEQF